The 30 T cell receptor beta chains below were found in one sample sequenced in a study of T-cell memory formation after mild COVID-19. TCRdb reprocessed the 5' RACE reads with MiXCR, giving one entry per CDR3 protein. The top ten clones hold 39% of a sample with about 82,000 distinct CDR3 sequences, approximately 16% of them seen once. Sequenced material: PBMCs or a T cell subset sorted from them (not recorded which). These TCRs come from a man younger than 35 who had mild COVID-19 (a few samples of this study predate the infection). Cell type and time point are not known.

The chain employs TRBV20-1 and TRBJ2-7; the D gene is possibly TRBD1 (5 bases). V lost 0 bases to trimming and J lost 3 bases, with 12 bases between them. CDR1 is DFQATT, CDR2 SNEGSKA, per germline (reference sequence). The CDR3 has 14 amino acids. As DNA, the CDR3 is TGCAGTGCTAGAGAAATAGGGGATGACTACGAGCAGTACTTC. Its translation: CSAREIGDDYEQYF.

The J gene is TRBJ1-5, the V gene TRBV10-3, with 8 bases fitting TRBD1. CDR3 size: 17 residues. Germline V gene lookup returns CDR1 ENHRY and CDR2 SYGVKD. J gave up 0 bases and V 2 bases, and 6 bases lay outside the gene matches. The CDR3 region has the DNA TGTGCCATCAGTGAGACCCTGGACAGGGATAGCAATCAGCCCCAGCATTTT. It yields the protein CAISETLDRDSNQPQHF.

Many counts were recorded for this clonotype. The chain joins TRBV6-6 to TRBJ1-6; D is ambiguous. CDR3 length equals 17 residues. Deletions cut 2 bases from V and 7 bases from J, with 18 bases between. Germline assignment: CDR1 MNHNY and CDR2 SVGAGI (reference sequence). CDR3 residues: CASSYKVAVLDNSPLHF. DNA of the CDR3: TGTGCCAGCAGTTACAAGGTCGCGGTTCTGGACAATTCACCCCTCCACTTT.

The J gene is TRBJ1-3, the V gene TRBV7-2; D is perhaps TRBD1 (5 bases). V was cut by 5 bases and J by 4 bases, with 27 bases left in between. Germline V gene lookup returns CDR1 SGHTA and CDR2 FQGNSA. CDR3 length: 19 amino acids. The CDR3 spells CASSPRMGLGPTSGNTIYF. In DNA form, the CDR3 reads TGTGCCAGCAGCCCAAGAATGGGTTTGGGGCCTACCTCGGGAAACACCATATATTTT.

V is TRBV3-1 and J is TRBJ2-1; D not resolved. Trimming shortened V by 0 bases and J by 0 bases, and 3 bases separated the two germline ends. Germline values: CDR1 LGHDT, CDR2 YNNKEL (reference sequence). This CDR3 is built from 14 residues. CDR3: CASSQDGSYNEQFF. As DNA, the CDR3 is TGTGCCAGCAGCCAAGATGGCTCCTACAATGAGCAGTTCTTC.

This clonotype has a count of ten or more. J is TRBJ2-1 and V is TRBV7-2; 14 nucleotides match TRBD2. The CDR3 has 15 amino acids. V lost 5 bases and J lost 6; bases outside the gene matches: 3. Germline CDR1 is SGHTA and CDR2 is FQGNSA. CDR3 residues: CASSPGLAGANEQFF. The DNA for the CDR3 is TGTGCCAGCAGCCCGGGACTAGCGGGGGCCAATGAGCAGTTCTTC.

This clonotype was seen a few times. The chain joins TRBV6-5 to TRBJ2-2; D is tentatively TRBD1 or TRBD2 (5 bases each). The ends were cut back, 0 bases at V and 1 base at J, with 9 bases in the middle. From germline, CDR1 is MNHEY and CDR2 SVGAGI. This CDR3 contains 16 residues. Here the CDR3 reads CASSYSGEQNTGELFF. The DNA of the CDR3 is TGTGCCAGCAGTTACTCGGGGGAACAGAACACCGGGGAGCTGTTTTTT.

The rearrangement uses TRBV28 and TRBJ1-2; the D is unclear. The germline V gene encodes CDR1 MDHEN and CDR2 SYDVKM. V lost 5 bases and J lost 4, with 8 bases in between. This CDR3 has 12 amino acids. The CDR3: CASSRAPYGYTF. The CDR3 DNA sequence: TGTGCCAGCAGTCGAGCTCCCTATGGCTACACCTTC.

The V and J genes are TRBV6-2 or TRBV6-3 and TRBJ2-2; D gene ambiguous. Trimming pared 8 bases from V and 7 bases from J, leaving 11 bases between. This CDR3 spans 12 amino acids. Germline CDR1 is MNHEY and CDR2 is SVGEGT. The CDR3 DNA is TGTGCCAGCTTATTTCAGAACGGGGAGCTGTTTTTT. Encoded protein: CASLFQNGELFF.

This clonotype was picked up a small number of times. The rearrangement links TRBV7-9 to TRBJ1-5; TRBD1 might be the D (5 bases). The CDR3 is 15 residues long. The germline V gene has CDR1 SEHNR and CDR2 FQNEAQ (reference sequence). The V gene lost 4 bases and the J gene lost 2 bases, with 12 bases spanning the gap. DNA for the CDR3: TGTGCCAGCAGCTACTCGGGGGTCGGCAATCAGCCCCAGCATTTT. It yields the protein CASSYSGVGNQPQHF.

The chain uses TRBV6-5 and TRBJ1-5, with D uncertain. V dropped 6 bases and J dropped 2 bases, with 14 bases sitting between them. Per the germline V gene, CDR1 is MNHEY and CDR2 is SVGAGI. CDR3 size: 15 residues. The CDR3 coding sequence is TGTGCCAGCAGCCCCGGCTCAGATGGCAATCAGCCCCAGCATTTT. Residues: CASSPGSDGNQPQHF.

The rearrangement links TRBV27 to TRBJ2-6; no definite D call. Trimming pared 3 bases from V and 0 bases from J, leaving 3 bases between. The CDR3 loop spans 14 amino acids. Germline V gene data show CDR1 as MNHEY and CDR2 as SMNVEV (reference sequence). The CDR3 DNA follows: TGTGCCAGCAGTTTTGGCTCTGGGGCCAACGTCCTGACTTTC. This sequence encodes CASSFGSGANVLTF.

This clonotype was observed a few times. The V gene is TRBV6-4, the J gene TRBJ2-3, with a possible D match to TRBD2 (7 bases). Germline V lookup: CDR1 MRHNA, CDR2 SNTAGT. V dropped 0 bases and J dropped 6 bases, with 13 bases sitting between them. The CDR3 is made up of 15 amino acids. The CDR3 sequence: CASSDSIGGPDTQYF. CDR3 in DNA: TGTGCCAGCAGTGACTCGATCGGGGGGCCGGATACGCAGTATTTT.

The chain employs TRBV11-2 and TRBJ2-5, with D possibly being TRBD1 or TRBD2 (5 bases each). The CDR3 spans 15 residues. Germline-derived CDR1 and CDR2 are SGHAT and FQNNGV. Trimming stripped 6 bases from V and 2 bases from J, with 16 bases between. The CDR3, as DNA: TGTGCCAGCAGTACCGGGACGGGGAAACAAGAGACCCAGTACTTC. It codes for CASSTGTGKQETQYF.

At least ten counts were recorded for this clonotype. The chain joins TRBV7-2 to TRBJ1-5; D is unresolved. V lost 1 base to trimming and J lost 4 bases, with 11 bases between them. Germline CDR1 and CDR2: SGHTA and FQGNSA. The CDR3 has 15 residues. CDR3 residues: CASSLVAAPNQPQHF. CDR3 DNA: TGTGCCAGCAGCTTAGTGGCAGCTCCTAATCAGCCCCAGCATTTT.

The chain links TRBV27 to TRBJ2-7; a possible D gene is TRBD1 (5 bases). Germline V lookup: CDR1 MNHEY, CDR2 SMNVEV (reference sequence). The ends were cut back, 8 bases at V and 3 bases at J, with 14 bases in the middle. This CDR3 contains 13 residues. CDR3: CASGRQLNYEQYF. The CDR3 DNA follows: TGTGCCAGCGGCCGACAGTTAAACTACGAGCAGTACTTC.

V and J are TRBV7-9 and TRBJ2-1, with 9 positions matching TRBD1. The junction had 6 bases not matched to a gene; V was cut back by 6 bases and J by 0 bases. The length of the CDR3 is 16 residues. The germline V gene has CDR1 SEHNR and CDR2 FQNEAQ (reference sequence). This chain's CDR3 is CASRPGTGSSYNEQFF. The CDR3 DNA is TGTGCCAGCAGGCCTGGGACAGGGAGCTCCTACAATGAGCAGTTCTTC.

As for this clonotype: The junction and the germline gene differ at one end; a read error may be behind it. The chain employs TRBV9 and TRBJ1-4; perhaps TRBD1 as D (6 bases). The CDR3 runs to 14 residues. Germline values: CDR1 SGDLS, CDR2 YYNGEE. The CDR3 region is CASSLRGYDEKMFF. CDR3 DNA sequence: TGTGCCAGCAGCCTCAGGGGTTATGATGAAAAAATGTTTTTT.

This clonotype appeared once. The chain joins TRBV5-1 to TRBJ2-3; D unclear. The ends were cut back, 3 bases at V and 0 bases at J, with 8 bases in the middle. Germline V gene data show CDR1 as SGHRS and CDR2 as YFSETQ. The CDR3 runs to 14 residues. DNA of the CDR3: TGCGCCAGCAGCTATGATACTAGCACAGATACGCAGTATTTT. Its protein is CASSYDTSTDTQYF.

The chain uses TRBV25-1 and TRBJ2-5; D remains ambiguous. The V gene's germline CDR1 is MGHDK and CDR2 SYGVNS. Trimming cost V 1 base and J 4 bases, with 13 bases left between them. This CDR3 is 15 amino acids long. In DNA, the CDR3 is TGTGCCAGCAGTGAATCGGATGGGCCCCGAGAGACCCAGTACTTC. This translates into CASSESDGPRETQYF. Full variable domain (outside the CDR3, taken from reference TRBV25-1 and TRBJ2-5): EADIYQTPRYLVIGTGKKITLECSQTMGHDKMYWYQQDPGMELHLIHYSYGVNSTEKGDLSSESTVSRIRTEHFPLTLESARPSHTSQYLCASSESDGPRETQYFGPGTRLLVL.

This clonotype was seen many times. V is TRBV12-3 or TRBV12-4 and J is TRBJ2-7; TRBD2 matches 8 bases. V shed 6 bases, J shed 0 bases, and the junction held 4 bases outside the gene matches. CDR3 size: 14 residues. Here the CDR3 reads CASSLTSGSYEQYF. In DNA form, the CDR3 reads TGTGCCAGCAGCCTTACTAGCGGCTCCTACGAGCAGTACTTC.

V and J are TRBV3-1 and TRBJ2-7; no firm D call. The CDR3 has 13 residues. V shed 4 bases and J shed 3 bases, with 10 bases lying between them. The germline V gene has CDR1 LGHDT and CDR2 YNNKEL (reference sequence). CDR3 in amino acids: CASSPRAGYEQYF. The CDR3 DNA follows: TGTGCCAGCAGCCCAAGAGCAGGCTACGAGCAGTACTTC.

The rearrangement uses TRBV5-1 and TRBJ2-7; TRBD2 aligns across 8 bases. The CDR3 sequence is 13 residues long. The trim removed 3 bases at V and 3 bases at J, leaving 2 bases unmatched. Germline V CDR1 and CDR2: SGHRS, YFSETQ. In DNA form, the CDR3 reads TGCGCCAGCAGCTCCGGGAGGGGCTACGAGCAGTACTTC. Translated, it gives CASSSGRGYEQYF.

Only a few counts were recorded for this clonotype. The chain carries TRBV6-2 or TRBV6-3 and TRBJ1-1; 7 bases align to TRBD1. CDR3 length equals 15 residues. The germline gives CDR1 MNHEY, CDR2 SVGEGT. The trim removed 2 bases at V and 5 bases at J, leaving 8 bases unmatched. The CDR3 nucleotides are TGTGCCAGCAGTTACCCGCAGACAGGGAGGACTGAAGCTTTCTTT. This gives the protein CASSYPQTGRTEAFF.

In regard to this clonotype: The junction and the germline gene differ at one end; a read error may be behind it. The chain recombines TRBV27 with TRBJ1-5; D remains ambiguous. The CDR3 runs to 14 residues. CDR1 is MNHEY and CDR2 is SMNVEV in the germline V gene (reference sequence). The CDR3 DNA sequence: TGTGCCAGCAGTTGGGATTCTAGCAATCACCCCCAGCATTTT. This translates into CASSWDSSNHPQHF.

The chain combines TRBV7-7 with TRBJ2-7; 8 bases match TRBD1. CDR1 SSHAT and CDR2 FNYEAQ come from the germline V gene (reference sequence). The CDR3 contains 14 residues. The V segment lost 5 bases and the J segment 4 bases; nucleotides outside the gene matches: 7. The CDR3 DNA is TGTGCCAGCAGCATGGGACAGGAGGGGTACGAGCAGTACTTC. It yields the protein CASSMGQEGYEQYF.

The chain joins TRBV20-1 to TRBJ2-3, with TRBD2 identical over 7 bases. CDR1 is DFQATT, CDR2 SNEGSKA, per germline (reference sequence). After removal of 1 base from V and 2 bases from J, the junction contained 6 bases not matched to a gene. CDR3 length: 15 residues. CDR3 nucleotides: TGCAGTGCTAGAGGTGGCCTAGCGGTCACAGATACGCAGTATTTT. Protein product: CSARGGLAVTDTQYF.

This clonotype was picked up a small number of times. This chain uses TRBV4-2 with TRBJ2-3; 7 nucleotides agree with TRBD1. The CDR3 length is 19 residues. Looked up from germline, CDR1 is LGHNA and CDR2 is YNFKEQ. The trim removed 0 bases at V and 4 bases at J, leaving 16 bases unmatched. The CDR3 DNA is TGTGCCAGCAGCCAAGATCGAAGCGCGGCAGGGGGATTTTCAGATACGCAGTATTTT. It yields the protein CASSQDRSAAGGFSDTQYF.

The chain employs TRBV6-1 and TRBJ1-4, with D perhaps matching TRBD1 (5 bases). This CDR3 contains 17 residues. Trimming cost V 6 bases and J 11 bases, with 28 bases left between them. Germline V lookup: CDR1 MNHNS, CDR2 SASEGT. CDR3 DNA sequence: TGTGCCAGCAGCCGCCCTAAAGGGGTCTACTCTGATGGGAAACTGTTTTTT. Translation: CASSRPKGVYSDGKLFF.

In its sample, this clonotype was seen a few times. V and J are TRBV29-1 and TRBJ1-1, with 7 positions matching TRBD1. Per the germline V gene, CDR1 is SQVTM and CDR2 is ANQGSEA. The length of the CDR3 is 11 residues. Trimming at V came to 1 base and at J to 10 bases, leaving 3 bases not matched to a gene. CDR3 in DNA: TGCAGCGTTGAAGGTGACAGGGCAGCTTTCTTT. This sequence encodes CSVEGDRAAFF.